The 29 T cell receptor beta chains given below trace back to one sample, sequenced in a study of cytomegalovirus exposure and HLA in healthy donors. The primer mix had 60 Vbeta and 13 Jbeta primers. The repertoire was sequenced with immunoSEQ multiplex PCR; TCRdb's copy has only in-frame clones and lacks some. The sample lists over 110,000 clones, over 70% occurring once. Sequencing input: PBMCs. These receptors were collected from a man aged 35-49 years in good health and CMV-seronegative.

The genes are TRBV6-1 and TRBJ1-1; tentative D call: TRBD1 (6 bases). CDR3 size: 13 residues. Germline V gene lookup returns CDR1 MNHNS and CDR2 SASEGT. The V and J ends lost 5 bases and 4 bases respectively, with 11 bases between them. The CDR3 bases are TGTGCCAGCAGTAATGCAGGGGCCACTGAAGCTTTCTTT. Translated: CASSNAGATEAFF.

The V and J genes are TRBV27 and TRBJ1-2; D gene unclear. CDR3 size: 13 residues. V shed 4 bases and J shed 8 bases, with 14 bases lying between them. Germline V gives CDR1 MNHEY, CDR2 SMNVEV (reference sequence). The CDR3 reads CASSSSAPRGYTF. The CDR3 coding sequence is TGTGCCAGCAGTTCCTCAGCGCCTAGGGGCTACACCTTC.

The DNA for the CDR3 is TGTGCCAGCAGTGCTAGCGTACGCACAGATACGCAGTATTTT. Translation gives CASSASVRTDTQYF. J is TRBJ2-3 and V is TRBV6-1, with D tentatively TRBD2 (6 bases). The CDR3 loop spans 14 amino acids. The ends were cut back, 4 bases at V and 1 base at J, with 9 bases in the middle. CDR1 MNHNS and CDR2 SASEGT come from the germline V gene.

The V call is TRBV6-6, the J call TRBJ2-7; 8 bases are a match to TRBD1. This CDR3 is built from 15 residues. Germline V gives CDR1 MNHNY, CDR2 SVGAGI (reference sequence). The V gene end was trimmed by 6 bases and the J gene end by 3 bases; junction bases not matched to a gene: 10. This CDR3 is CASRTTGTGYYEQYF. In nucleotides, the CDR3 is TGTGCCAGCAGAACCACCGGGACAGGATACTACGAGCAGTACTTC.

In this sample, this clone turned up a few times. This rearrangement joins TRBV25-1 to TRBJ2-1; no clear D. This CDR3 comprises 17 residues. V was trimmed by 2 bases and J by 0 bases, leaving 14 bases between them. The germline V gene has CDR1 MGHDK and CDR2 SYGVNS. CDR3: CASSEPGQVSSYNEQFF. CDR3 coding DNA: TGTGCCAGCAGTGAACCCGGCCAGGTGAGCTCCTACAATGAGCAGTTCTTC.

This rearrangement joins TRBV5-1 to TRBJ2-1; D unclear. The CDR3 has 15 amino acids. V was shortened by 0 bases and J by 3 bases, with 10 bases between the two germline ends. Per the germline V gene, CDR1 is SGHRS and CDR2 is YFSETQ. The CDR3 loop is CASSLVLTNYNEQFF. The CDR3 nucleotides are TGCGCCAGCAGCTTGGTACTTACCAACTACAATGAGCAGTTCTTC.

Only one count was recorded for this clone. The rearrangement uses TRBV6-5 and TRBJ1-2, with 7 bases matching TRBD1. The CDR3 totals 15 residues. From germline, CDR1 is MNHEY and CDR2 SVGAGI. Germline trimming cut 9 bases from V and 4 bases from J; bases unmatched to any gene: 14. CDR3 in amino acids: CASKNSETGSYGYTF. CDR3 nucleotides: TGTGCCAGTAAAAACTCTGAGACAGGGAGCTATGGCTACACCTTC.

In DNA form, the CDR3 reads TGTGCCAGCAGCCAAGCCACAGGGAGCACAGATACGCAGTATTTT. This sequence encodes CASSQATGSTDTQYF. The chain has TRBV4-2 and TRBJ2-3; D might be TRBD1 (6 bases). The V gene's germline CDR1 is LGHNA and CDR2 YNFKEQ. V lost 1 base, J lost 0 bases, and 8 bases lay in between. The CDR3 covers 15 residues.

In DNA, the CDR3 is TGCGCCAGCAGCCAAGTTTCAGGGGGCAATCAGCCCCAGCATTTT. Its protein product is CASSQVSGGNQPQHF. The genes are TRBV4-1 and TRBJ1-5; possible D gene TRBD1, 6 bases. V gave up 1 base and J gave up 2 bases, with 9 bases separating them. Germline V gene data show CDR1 as MGHRA and CDR2 as YSYEKL. This CDR3 is built from 15 residues.

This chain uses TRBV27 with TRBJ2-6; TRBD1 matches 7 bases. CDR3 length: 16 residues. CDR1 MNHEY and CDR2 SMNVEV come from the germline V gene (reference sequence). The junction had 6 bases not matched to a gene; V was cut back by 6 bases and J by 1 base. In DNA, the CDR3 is TGTGCCAGCAGGTATACAGGGGAATCTGGGGCCAACGTCCTGACTTTC. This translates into CASRYTGESGANVLTF.

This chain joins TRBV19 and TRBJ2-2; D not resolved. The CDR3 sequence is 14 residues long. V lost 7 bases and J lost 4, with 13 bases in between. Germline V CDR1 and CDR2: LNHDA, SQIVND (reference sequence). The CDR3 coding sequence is TGTGCCAGTACCAGGCGTTCTGGCACCGGGGAGCTGTTTTTT. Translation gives CASTRRSGTGELFF.

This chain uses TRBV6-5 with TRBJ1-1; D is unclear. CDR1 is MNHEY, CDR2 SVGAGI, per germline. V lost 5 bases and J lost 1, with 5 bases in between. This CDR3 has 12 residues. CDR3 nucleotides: TGTGCCAGCAGTCGACAGAACACTGAAGCTTTCTTT. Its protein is CASSRQNTEAFF.

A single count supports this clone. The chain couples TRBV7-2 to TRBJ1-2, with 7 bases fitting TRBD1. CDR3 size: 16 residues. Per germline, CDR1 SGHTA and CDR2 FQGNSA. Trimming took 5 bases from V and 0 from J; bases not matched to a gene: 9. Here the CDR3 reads CASSIRLGGSNYGYTF. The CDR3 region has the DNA TGTGCCAGCAGCATAAGACTAGGGGGCTCTAACTATGGCTACACCTTC.

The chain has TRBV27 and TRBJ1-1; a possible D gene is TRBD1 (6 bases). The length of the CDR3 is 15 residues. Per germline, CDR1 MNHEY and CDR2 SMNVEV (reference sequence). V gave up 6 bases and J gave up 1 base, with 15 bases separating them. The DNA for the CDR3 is TGTGCCAGCAGCACCGACAGGAAACCGAACACTGAAGCTTTCTTT. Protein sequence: CASSTDRKPNTEAFF.

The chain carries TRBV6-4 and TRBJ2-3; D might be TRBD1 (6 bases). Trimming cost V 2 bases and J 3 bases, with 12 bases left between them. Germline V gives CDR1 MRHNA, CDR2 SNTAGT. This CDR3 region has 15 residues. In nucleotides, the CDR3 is TGTGCCAGCAGTGACCCAGGGGCGAAAACAGATACGCAGTATTTT. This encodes CASSDPGAKTDTQYF.

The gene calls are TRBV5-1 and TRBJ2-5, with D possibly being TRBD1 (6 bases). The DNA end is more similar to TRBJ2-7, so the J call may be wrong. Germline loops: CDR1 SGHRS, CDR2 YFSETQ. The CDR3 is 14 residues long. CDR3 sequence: CASSLGDTGVEQYF. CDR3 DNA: TGCGCCAGCAGCCTGGGGGACACGGGTGTCGAGCAGTACTTC.

CDR3 sequence (DNA): TGTGCCAGTAGTGGACAGGGTTCTTCACCCCTCCACTTT. Translation gives CASSGQGSSPLHF. The V and J genes are TRBV19 and TRBJ1-6, with 8 bases identical to TRBD1. Trimming cost V 5 bases and J 9 bases; bases outside gene matches: 3. From germline, CDR1 is LNHDA and CDR2 SQIVND (reference sequence). There are 13 residues in the CDR3.

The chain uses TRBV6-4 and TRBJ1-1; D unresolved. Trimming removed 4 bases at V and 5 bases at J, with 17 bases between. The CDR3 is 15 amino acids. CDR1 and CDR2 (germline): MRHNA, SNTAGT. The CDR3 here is CASSVSDSLGTEAFF. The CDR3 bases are TGTGCCAGCAGTGTATCGGACTCCCTGGGGACTGAAGCTTTCTTT.

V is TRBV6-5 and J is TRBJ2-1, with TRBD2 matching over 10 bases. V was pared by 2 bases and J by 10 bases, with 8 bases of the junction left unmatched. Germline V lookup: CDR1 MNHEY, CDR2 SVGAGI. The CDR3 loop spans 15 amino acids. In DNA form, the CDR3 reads TGTGCCAGCAGTTACCCGAGCGGGGGGGCCTGGGAGCAGTTCTTC. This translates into CASSYPSGGAWEQFF.

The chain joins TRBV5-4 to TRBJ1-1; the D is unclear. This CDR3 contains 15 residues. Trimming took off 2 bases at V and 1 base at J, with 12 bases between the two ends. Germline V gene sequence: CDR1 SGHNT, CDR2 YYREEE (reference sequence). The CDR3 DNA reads TGTGCCAGCAGCTTTCTTCCGTTTAAGAACACTGAAGCTTTCTTT. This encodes CASSFLPFKNTEAFF. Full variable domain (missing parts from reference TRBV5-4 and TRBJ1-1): ETGVTQSPTHLIKTRGQQVTLRCSSQSGHNTVSWYQQALGQGPQFIFQYYREEENGRGNFPPRFSGLQFPNYSSELNVNALELDDSALYLCASSFLPFKNTEAFFGQGTRLTVV.

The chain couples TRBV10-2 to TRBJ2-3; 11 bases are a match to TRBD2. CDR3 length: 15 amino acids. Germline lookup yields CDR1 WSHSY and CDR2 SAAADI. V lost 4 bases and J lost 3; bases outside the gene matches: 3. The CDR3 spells CASSGTSGGTDTQYF. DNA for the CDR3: TGCGCCAGCAGTGGAACTAGCGGGGGAACAGATACGCAGTATTTT.

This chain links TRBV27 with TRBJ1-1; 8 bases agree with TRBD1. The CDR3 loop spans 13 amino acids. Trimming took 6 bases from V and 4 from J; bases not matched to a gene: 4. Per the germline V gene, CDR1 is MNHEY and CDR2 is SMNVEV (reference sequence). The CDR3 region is CASSRTGGTEAFF. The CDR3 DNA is TGTGCCAGCAGCCGTACAGGGGGCACTGAAGCTTTCTTT.

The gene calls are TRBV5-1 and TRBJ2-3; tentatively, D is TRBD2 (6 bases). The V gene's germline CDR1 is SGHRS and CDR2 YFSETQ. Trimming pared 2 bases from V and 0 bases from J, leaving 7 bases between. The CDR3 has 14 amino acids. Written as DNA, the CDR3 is TGCGCCAGCAGCTTCCGGGGGAGCACAGATACGCAGTATTTT. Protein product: CASSFRGSTDTQYF.

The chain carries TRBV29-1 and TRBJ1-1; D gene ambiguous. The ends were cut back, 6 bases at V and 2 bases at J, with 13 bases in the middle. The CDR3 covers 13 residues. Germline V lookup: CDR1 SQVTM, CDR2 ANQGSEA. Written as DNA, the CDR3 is TGCAGCGTCGCCTTGCGGGGAAACACTGAAGCTTTCTTT. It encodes CSVALRGNTEAFF.

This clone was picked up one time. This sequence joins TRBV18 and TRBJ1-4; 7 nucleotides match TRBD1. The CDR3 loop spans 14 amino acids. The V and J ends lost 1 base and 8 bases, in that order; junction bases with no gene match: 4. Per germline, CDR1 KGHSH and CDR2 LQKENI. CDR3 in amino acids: CASSPQGAGEKLFF. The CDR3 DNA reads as TGTGCCAGCTCACCACAGGGGGCAGGGGAAAAACTGTTTTTT.

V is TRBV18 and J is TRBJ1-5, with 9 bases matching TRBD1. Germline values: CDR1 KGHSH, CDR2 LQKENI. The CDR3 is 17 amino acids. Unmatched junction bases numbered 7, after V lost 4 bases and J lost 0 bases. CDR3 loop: CASSRTGGANSNQPQHF. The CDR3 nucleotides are TGTGCCAGCTCACGAACAGGGGGCGCGAATAGCAATCAGCCCCAGCATTTT.

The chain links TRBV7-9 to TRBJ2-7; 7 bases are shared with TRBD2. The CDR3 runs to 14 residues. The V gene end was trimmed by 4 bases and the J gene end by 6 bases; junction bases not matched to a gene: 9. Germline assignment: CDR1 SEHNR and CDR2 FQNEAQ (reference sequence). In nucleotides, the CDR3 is TGTGCCAGCAGCTCCCACCGTACGGGGGGCGAGCAGTACTTC. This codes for CASSSHRTGGEQYF.

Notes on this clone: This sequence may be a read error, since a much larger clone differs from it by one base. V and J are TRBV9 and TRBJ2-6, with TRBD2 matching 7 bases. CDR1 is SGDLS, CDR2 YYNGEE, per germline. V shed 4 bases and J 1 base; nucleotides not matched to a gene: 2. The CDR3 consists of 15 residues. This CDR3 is CASSWGGSGANVLTF. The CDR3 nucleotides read TGTGCCAGCAGCTGGGGGGGTTCTGGGGCCAACGTCCTGACTTTC.

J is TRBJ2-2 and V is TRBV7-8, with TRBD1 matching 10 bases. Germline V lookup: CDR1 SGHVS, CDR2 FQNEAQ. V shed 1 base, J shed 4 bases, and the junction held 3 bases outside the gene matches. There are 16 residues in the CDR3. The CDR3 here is CASSLVGQGITGELFF. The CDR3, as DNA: TGTGCCAGCAGCTTAGTGGGACAGGGGATCACCGGGGAGCTGTTTTTT.